The following is a T cell receptor beta chain sequence with its context. Its antigen is as yet unknown. This may come from a read error, since a much larger clone is one base off. It was with unique molecular identifiers that the TCRbeta library was prepared. TCRdb re-derived calls from the PCR reads in MiXCR, one entry per CDR3 protein. The sample carries about 440,000 distinct CDR3 sequences, approximately 42% recorded once. The data belong to a study of T-cell reconstitution after alpha-beta-depleted transplantation in children. Study outcomes and limitations: A year post-transplant, T-cell counts and diversity derived mostly from newly produced T cells. Some patients showed high day-60 TCRbeta diversity, which derived from surviving recipient T cells and thymic progenitors. Reportedly, alpha-beta T cells present about two months post-transplant originated from several hundred expanded clones of graft origin.

Germline V CDR1 and CDR2: SGHRS, YFSETQ. This CDR3 is built from 14 residues. V lost 6 bases and J lost 6, with 16 bases in between. This TCR was sampled from a girl aged 2 to 9 with aplastic anemia, due to receive a stem cell transplant. This specimen consisted of PBMCs, obtained before TCRalphabeta/CD19-depleted stem cell transplant. This chain connects TRBV5-1 to TRBJ1-3, with D perhaps TRBD1 (5 bases). This chain's CDR3 is CASTPGRGENTIYF. The DNA for the CDR3 is TGCGCCAGCACTCCCGGACGGGGGGAAAACACCATATATTTT.